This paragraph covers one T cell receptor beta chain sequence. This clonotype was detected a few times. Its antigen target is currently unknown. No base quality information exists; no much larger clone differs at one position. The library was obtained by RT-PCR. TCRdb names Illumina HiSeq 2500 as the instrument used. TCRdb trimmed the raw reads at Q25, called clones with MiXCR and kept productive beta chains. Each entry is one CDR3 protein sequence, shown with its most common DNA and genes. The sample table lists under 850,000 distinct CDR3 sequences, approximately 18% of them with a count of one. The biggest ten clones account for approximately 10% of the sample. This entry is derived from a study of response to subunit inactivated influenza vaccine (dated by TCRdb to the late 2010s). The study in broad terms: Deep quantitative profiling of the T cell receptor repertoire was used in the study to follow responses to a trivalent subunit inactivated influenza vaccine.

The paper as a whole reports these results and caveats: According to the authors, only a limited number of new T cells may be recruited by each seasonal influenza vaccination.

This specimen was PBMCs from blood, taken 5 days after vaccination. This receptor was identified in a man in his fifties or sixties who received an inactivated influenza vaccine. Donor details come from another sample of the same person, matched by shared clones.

Here is the DNA: TGTGCCAGCAGCTTGGGGACTAGCGGGAGAGTCTACGAGCAGTACTTC. Its product reads: CASSLGTSGRVYEQYF. Here the chain combines TRBV7-2 and TRBJ2-7, with 14 bases in between that match TRBD2. CDR3 length: 16 amino acids, cysteine to phenylalanine. Solely the CDR3 DNA is kept, with 48 bases framed from the first base. Based on the germline V gene, the CDR1 and CDR2 sequences are SGHTA and FQGNSA. Compared with germline, V lacks 3 bases and J lacks 3 bases; bases without a gene match: 4. Full variable domain (CDR3 extended with the reference TRBV7-2 and TRBJ2-7 proteins): GAGVSQSPSNKVTEKGKDVELRCDPISGHTALYWYRQSLGQGLEFLIYFQGNSAPDKSGLPSDRFSAERTGGSVSTLTIQRTQQEDSAVYLCASSLGTSGRVYEQYFGPGTRLTVT.